This TCR beta chain comes out of a study of T cell responses to AZD1222 COVID-19 vaccine. The study, taken as a whole, reports: Seropositivity was recorded at baseline in only a handful of AZD1222 recipients. Nearly half of spike-specific TCRs reportedly target variant regions that are unmutated in the B.1.351 and B.1.1.7 variants.

Germline trimming cut 3 bases from V and 5 bases from J; bases unmatched to any gene: 7. The CDR3 length is 14 residues. CDR1 and CDR2 from the germline V gene are DFQATT and SNEGSKA (reference sequence). Of note for this clone: Its antigen is still unknown.

Sequencing was performed with immunoSEQ multiplex PCR; in TCRdb, only in-frame clones are kept and a portion is missing. The data hold around 140,000 clones, with around nine tenths observed a single time. The source is an adult in good health. This sample comprised peripheral blood, obtained on day 0 of AZD1222 vaccination. The rearrangement joins TRBV20-1 to TRBJ2-3, with 8 bases that match TRBD2. Here the CDR3 reads CSASIGGGIDTQYF. The CDR3 coding sequence is TGCAGTGCTAGTATCGGGGGGGGCATAGATACGCAGTATTTT.